Sequencing of this T cell receptor beta chain was carried out in a study of blood T cell repertoires in COVID-19. V lost 7 bases, J lost 7 bases, and 28 bases lay in between. Germline V gene lookup returns CDR1 MDHEN and CDR2 SYDVKM. This CDR3 spans 17 amino acids. Some clones are missing from TCRdb's copy, which holds only in-frame ones; the method was immunoSEQ multiplex PCR. The table shows tens of thousands of clones, with 90% to 95% occurring only once. The rearrangement uses TRBV28 and TRBJ1-2, with D maybe TRBD1 (6 bases). Sequenced input: peripheral blood. The origin of this receptor is a human donor with active COVID-19. The donor label of this sample is uncertain. Here the CDR3 reads CASIRTGGWGALGGYTF. The CDR3 DNA is TGTGCCAGCATCAGAACGGGGGGCTGGGGTGCCCTGGGTGGCTACACCTTC.